The 20 T cell receptor beta chains below all came from one sample that was sequenced in a study of blood T cells in healthy people across ages. The authors ran a second PCR of about 7 to 12 cycles using a sample-barcoded 5' primer and a J-beta primer mix. From the 5' RACE reads, TCRdb called clonotypes with MiXCR, one entry per CDR3 protein. This sample carries roughly 570,000 distinct CDR3 sequences, roughly a quarter of them seen once, and the ten largest clones take about a fifth. Input material: blood. The receptors originated from a woman between 65 and 79 years old in good health.

The chain has TRBV12-3 or TRBV12-4 and TRBJ1-1; possible D gene TRBD1, 5 bases. This CDR3 has 14 amino acids. Trimming removed 7 bases at V and 1 base at J, with 13 bases between. In DNA, the CDR3 is TGTGCCAGCACCCATAGAGGGGAGAACACTGAAGCTTTCTTT. Its protein is CASTHRGENTEAFF.

V gene TRBV19 combines with J gene TRBJ2-5; D might be TRBD2 (6 bases). CDR1 is LNHDA, CDR2 SQIVND, per germline (reference sequence). This CDR3 contains 15 residues. The V end was cut by 3 bases, the J end by 4 bases, with 15 bases between. The DNA of the CDR3 is TGTGCCAGTAGTATTACGGGAGTTTTAGCAGAGACCCAGTACTTC. Its translation: CASSITGVLAETQYF.

The chain joins TRBV24-1 to TRBJ2-7; 9 positions agree with TRBD2. The CDR3 sequence is 19 residues long. V gave up 1 base and J gave up 3 bases; unmatched junction bases: 15. The germline CDR1 and CDR2 sequences are KGHDR and SFDVKD. The CDR3 protein is CATSDLKGRGGGAIYEQYF. CDR3 nucleotides: TGTGCCACCAGTGATTTAAAGGGTAGAGGCGGGGGGGCCATCTACGAGCAGTACTTC.

This chain joins TRBV6-2 or TRBV6-3 and TRBJ2-7; TRBD1 might be the D (5 bases). The V gene's germline CDR1 is MNHEY and CDR2 SVGEGT. With 2 bases removed from V and 3 bases from J, the gap between germline ends came to 11 bases. The CDR3 sequence is 14 residues long. The CDR3 nucleotides are TGTGCCAGCAGTTACGGGCAGGGCCTCTACGAGCAGTACTTC. Translating gives CASSYGQGLYEQYF.

V and J are TRBV6-2 or TRBV6-3 and TRBJ2-5; 9 bases are a match to TRBD2. Germline CDR1 reads MNHEY; CDR2 reads SVGEGT. V trimming: 3 bases; J trimming: 2 bases; junction bases outside the gene matches: 7. The CDR3 has 16 amino acids. The CDR3 here is CASSYGVAGEQETQYF. In nucleotides, the CDR3 is TGTGCCAGCAGTTATGGGGTAGCGGGGGAGCAAGAGACCCAGTACTTC.

The chain combines TRBV18 with TRBJ2-5; D may match TRBD1 or TRBD2 (5 bases each). The assigned J gene may be wrong: the sequence end matches TRBJ2-1 better. Per the germline V gene, CDR1 is KGHSH and CDR2 is LQKENI. The CDR3 sequence is 14 residues long. This CDR3 reads CASSGTSGSNEQFF. CDR3 bases: TGTGCCAGCTCCGGGACCAGCGGCTCCAATGAGCAGTTCTTC.

A few counts support this clonotype. The rearrangement uses TRBV18 and TRBJ1-2; D not certain. The germline V gene has CDR1 KGHSH and CDR2 LQKENI. Deletions cut 3 bases from V and 1 base from J, with 9 bases between. The CDR3 loop spans 14 amino acids. DNA for the CDR3: TGTGCCAGCTCACCGGAGGCGCTTAACTATGGCTACACCTTC. Residues: CASSPEALNYGYTF.

V is TRBV12-3 or TRBV12-4 and J is TRBJ1-1; D call uncertain. V lost 2 bases, J lost 2 bases, and 9 bases lay in between. The CDR3 contains 14 residues. CDR3 nucleotides: TGTGCCAGCAGTTTAAAAGGAATCAACACTGAAGCTTTCTTT. This codes for CASSLKGINTEAFF.

This clonotype has a handful of counts. This chain links TRBV29-1 with TRBJ1-3, with D uncertain. This CDR3 is 16 amino acids long. Germline V gives CDR1 SQVTM, CDR2 ANQGSEA. Trimming pared 2 bases from V and 4 bases from J, leaving 18 bases between. CDR3 DNA: TGCAGCGTTGAAAAGAGCTCCGCCGGGAGGGGAAACACCATATATTTT. Residues: CSVEKSSAGRGNTIYF.

CDR3 in amino acids: CASSLGMLLKKNTGELFF. The CDR3, as DNA: TGTGCCAGCAGCTTAGGGATGCTCTTGAAAAAGAACACCGGGGAGCTGTTTTTT. This chain connects TRBV7-9 to TRBJ2-2, with D hard to call. The CDR3 loop spans 18 amino acids. Between the trimmed V and J ends, which lost 1 base and 1 base, there was a span of 16 bases. Germline V gene sequence: CDR1 SEHNR, CDR2 FQNEAQ (reference sequence).

The chain carries TRBV5-6 and TRBJ2-7; no reliable D call. Trimming took off 1 base at V and 5 bases at J, with 16 bases between the two ends. Germline loops: CDR1 SGHDT, CDR2 YYEEEE. The CDR3 is 15 residues long. CDR3 amino acids: CASSLSNSGLDEQYF. Here the CDR3 DNA reads TGTGCCAGCAGCTTGAGCAATTCGGGTTTGGACGAGCAGTACTTC.

This sequence joins TRBV20-1 and TRBJ1-4, with 8 bases identical to TRBD1. This CDR3 contains 17 residues. V lost 3 bases, J lost 7 bases, and 16 bases stayed unmatched. Germline V lookup: CDR1 DFQATT, CDR2 SNEGSKA (reference sequence). The CDR3 loop is CSASVQGAVTGGEKLFF. The CDR3 region has the DNA TGCAGTGCTAGTGTCCAGGGGGCGGTAACTGGTGGTGAAAAACTGTTTTTT.

In its sample, this clonotype was seen many times. This rearrangement joins TRBV6-2 or TRBV6-3 to TRBJ2-4, with 13 bases fitting TRBD2. The CDR3 consists of 14 residues. Trimming took 4 bases from V and 15 from J; bases not matched to a gene: 9. CDR1 is MNHEY and CDR2 is SVGEGT in the germline V gene. The CDR3 here is CASSFTSGGASLYF. The CDR3 DNA sequence: TGTGCCAGCAGTTTTACTAGCGGGGGGGCATCGCTGTACTTC.

The sample holds a few counts of this clonotype. The V call is TRBV9, the J call TRBJ2-3, with unresolved D. Trimming removed 4 bases from V and 0 bases from J, with 15 bases in between. CDR1 is SGDLS, CDR2 YYNGEE, per germline. The CDR3 extends over 16 amino acids. In nucleotides, the CDR3 is TGTGCCAGCAGCTCCACGGGTACACCTAGCACAGATACGCAGTATTTT. Protein: CASSSTGTPSTDTQYF.

The V call is TRBV29-1, the J call TRBJ1-1, with D perhaps matching TRBD1 (5 bases). The CDR3 sequence is 13 residues long. V shed 7 bases and J shed 0 bases, with 12 bases lying between them. Germline values: CDR1 SQVTM, CDR2 ANQGSEA. The CDR3 DNA sequence: TGCAGCGCCTCACGGGGGGTGAACACTGAAGCTTTCTTT. This gives the protein CSASRGVNTEAFF.

CDR3: CSAKRSYNEQFF. DNA for the CDR3: TGCAGTGCTAAACGTAGTTACAATGAGCAGTTCTTC. The chain recombines TRBV20-1 with TRBJ2-1; D is undetermined. There are 12 residues in the CDR3. V dropped 4 bases and J dropped 4 bases, with 8 bases sitting between them. Germline V gives CDR1 DFQATT, CDR2 SNEGSKA (reference sequence).

The rearrangement uses TRBV20-1 and TRBJ2-5, with 8 bases aligning to TRBD1. CDR1 and CDR2 from the germline V gene are DFQATT and SNEGSKA (reference sequence). The CDR3 consists of 16 residues. With V trimmed by 0 bases and J by 1 base, 7 bases remained unmatched. CDR3 DNA sequence: TGCAGTGCTAGAGATACCGGGACAGGCTTCCAAGAGACCCAGTACTTC. Protein: CSARDTGTGFQETQYF.

In its sample, this clonotype was seen a few times. This chain joins TRBV20-1 and TRBJ1-2, with a possible D match to TRBD1 (6 bases). Trimming left V 6 bases short and J 7 bases short, with 15 bases between. CDR3 length: 12 residues. From germline, CDR1 is DFQATT and CDR2 SNEGSKA (reference sequence). The CDR3, as DNA: TGCAGTGCCACCTCTCAGGGGCTTGGCTACACCTTC. Protein sequence: CSATSQGLGYTF.

The chain uses TRBV20-1 and TRBJ1-3; no clear D gene. CDR3 length: 13 amino acids. The V gene lost 1 base and the J gene lost 1 base, with 5 bases spanning the gap. From germline, CDR1 is DFQATT and CDR2 SNEGSKA (reference sequence). Written as DNA, the CDR3 is TGCAGTGCTAGAGGAGGTTCTGGAAACACCATATATTTT. Residues: CSARGGSGNTIYF.

V and J are TRBV5-5 and TRBJ2-7; D unresolved. The length of the CDR3 is 14 residues. From germline, CDR1 is SGHKS and CDR2 YYEKEE (reference sequence). V was pared by 3 bases and J by 2 bases, with 12 bases between. The CDR3 sequence is CASSWTPEAYEQYF. The CDR3 DNA follows: TGTGCCAGCAGCTGGACCCCAGAAGCCTACGAGCAGTACTTC. Full variable domain (outside the CDR3, taken from reference TRBV5-5 and TRBJ2-7): DAGVTQSPTHLIKTRGQQVTLRCSPISGHKSVSWYQQVLGQGPQFIFQYYEKEERGRGNFPDRFSARQFPNYSSELNVNALLLGDSALYLCASSWTPEAYEQYFGPGTRLTVT.